These T cell receptor beta chains were read from a single sample in a study of beta chain features in type 1 diabetes. Profiling relied on immunoSEQ multiplex PCR, and the TCRdb table lists in-frame clones only, not all of them. This repertoire shows under 400,000 clones, around a fifth found once; its top ten account for 0.035% to 0.055%. The sequenced sample consisted of naive CD4+ T cells from blood. All receptors come from a woman aged 18 to 35 in good health. CDR3s leave out the opening cysteine and the closing phenylalanine or tryptophan. D genes are given only for firm matches.

v_call	j_call	d_call	cdr3_aa
TRBV6-1	TRBJ1-5	.	ASSQVVGGQPQH
TRBV30	TRBJ1-3	.	AWSVTGSGNTIY
TRBV29-1	TRBJ2-1	TRBD1	SGRDRGPNEQF
TRBV30	TRBJ2-5	TRBD2	AWTGLAGGRQETQY
TRBV19	TRBJ1-1	TRBD1	ASHRGPNTEAF
TRBV2	TRBJ2-5	.	ASSEKGEETQY
TRBV12-5	TRBJ2-3	TRBD2	ASGSPFLAGKDTQY
TRBV30	TRBJ2-7	.	ATGTPREQY
TRBV30	TRBJ2-5	TRBD1	AWRATGATQY
TRBV7-9	TRBJ2-5	TRBD1	ASSPGQGETQY
TRBV11-2	TRBJ1-1	.	ASSLVLLRGTEAF
TRBV5-1	TRBJ2-3	TRBD2	ASSSGLAGGLTDTQY
TRBV5-4	TRBJ2-4	.	ASSLDGAKNIQY
TRBV7-2	TRBJ2-5	TRBD1	ASSSDREETQY
TRBV19	TRBJ2-1	TRBD2	ASQTSGTVRDEQF
TRBV29-1	TRBJ2-1	TRBD1	SVGPSGTGVNEQF
TRBV7-3	TRBJ2-7	TRBD1	ASRSPGQSSYEQY
TRBV5-1	TRBJ2-1	TRBD1	ASANEPGQGLHEQF
TRBV14	TRBJ1-4	TRBD1	ASSQGQGARS
TRBV7-2	TRBJ2-5	TRBD2	ASSPTSAQETQY
TRBV19	TRBJ2-7	.	ASSRTGEGREQY
TRBV5-1	TRBJ2-7	TRBD2	ASSSGLAGVLGTYEQY
TRBV10-3	TRBJ2-7	TRBD1	AISSPQGSYDEQY
TRBV30	TRBJ1-4	TRBD1	AWRDRVGHEKLF
TRBV30	TRBJ2-5	.	ASSSRGGVETQY
TRBV19	TRBJ2-1	.	ASSPLGTASYNEQF
TRBV30	TRBJ2-1	TRBD2	AWGTSGNYNEQF
TRBV11-2	TRBJ2-1	.	ASSLEGLSYNEQF
TRBV7-2	TRBJ2-1	TRBD1	ASSSGTGSYNEQF
TRBV13	TRBJ2-5	.	ASSRGGGGQETQY
TRBV7-9	TRBJ2-6	TRBD1	ASSIGQGLSGANVLT
TRBV29-1	TRBJ2-3	.	SVSEDTQY
TRBV7-9	TRBJ1-3	.	ASRGASGNTIY
TRBV5-1	TRBJ2-1	.	ASSLGTAYNEQF
TRBV4-1	TRBJ2-7	.	ASSQPGRERTYEQY
TRBV19	TRBJ2-4	TRBD1	ASSITPRTGAKNIQY
TRBV4-1	TRBJ2-3	.	ASSSAGRSSTDTQY